The 15 T cell receptor beta chains reported below all come from one sample, sequenced in a study of cytomegalovirus exposure and HLA in healthy donors. The PCR contained 60 Vbeta and 13 Jbeta primers. Using immunoSEQ multiplex PCR, the repertoire was profiled, and TCRdb retains in-frame clones only, with some absent. The sample comprises fewer than 200,000 clones, roughly 75% of which are singletons, and over 1.1% rests with the top ten. Sequencing was performed on PBMCs. All receptors come from a young man in good health and CMV-seronegative.

The chain uses TRBV28 and TRBJ1-5, with D unclear. The CDR3 spans 18 residues. The germline V gene has CDR1 MDHEN and CDR2 SYDVKM. Trimming took 5 bases from V and 5 from J, leaving 25 bases between them. CDR3 sequence (DNA): TGTGCCAGCAGTACCCGCACCCGGCGACTGCGGGCCTATCAGCCCCAGCATTTT. This codes for CASSTRTRRLRAYQPQHF. Full variable domain (missing parts from reference TRBV28 and TRBJ1-5): DVKVTQSSRYLVKRTGEKVFLECVQDMDHENMFWYRQDPGLGLRLIYFSYDVKMKEKGDIPEGYSVSREKKERFSLILESASTNQTSMYLCASSTRTRRLRAYQPQHFGDGTRLSIL.

The chain uses TRBV19 and TRBJ1-1, with TRBD1 matching over 7 bases. The CDR3 is 14 amino acids. J gave up 1 base and V 5 bases, and 4 bases lay outside the gene matches. Germline assignment: CDR1 LNHDA and CDR2 SQIVND (reference sequence). CDR3 DNA: TGTGCCAGTAGTTGGGACAGCGCGAACACTGAAGCTTTCTTT. Its protein is CASSWDSANTEAFF.

To note about this clone: One end of the junction does not line up with germline, which may come from a read error. The rearrangement joins TRBV18 to TRBJ1-4; D unresolved. CDR1 and CDR2 from the germline V gene are KGHSH and LQKENI. The CDR3 spans 13 residues. The CDR3: CASSPRRDEKLFF. CDR3 nucleotides: TGTGCCAGCTCCCCACGACGGGATGAAAAACTGTTTTTT.

V usage is TRBV4-3 and J usage is TRBJ2-4; 8 bases fit TRBD2. Looked up from germline, CDR1 is LGHNA and CDR2 is YSLEER. The length of the CDR3 is 17 residues. V was pared by 1 base and J by 0 bases, with 5 bases of the junction left unmatched. The CDR3 loop is CASSQGSGGVAKNIQYF. The CDR3 coding sequence is TGCGCCAGCAGCCAAGGGTCCGGGGGGGTAGCCAAAAACATTCAGTACTTC.

By proportion, this clone is medium-sized. The chain recombines TRBV6-6 with TRBJ1-5; TRBD1 matches 9 bases. This CDR3 region has 16 residues. Germline values: CDR1 MNHNY, CDR2 SVGAGI (reference sequence). Losses at the gene ends were 8 bases for V and 7 bases for J; bases not matched to a gene: 15. CDR3 sequence: CASSIPGQGGKQPQHF. CDR3 sequence (DNA): TGTGCCAGCTCGATCCCGGGACAGGGCGGGAAGCAGCCCCAGCATTTT.

The genes are TRBV6-1 and TRBJ2-7; 8 bases fit TRBD1. The CDR3 runs to 14 residues. Per germline, CDR1 MNHNS and CDR2 SASEGT. The junction had 5 bases not matched to a gene; V was cut back by 5 bases and J by 2 bases. CDR3 in amino acids: CASSRGTGPYEQYF. CDR3 DNA sequence: TGTGCCAGCAGTAGGGGGACAGGCCCCTACGAGCAGTACTTC.

This clone was observed a handful of times. V is TRBV28 and J is TRBJ1-5, with D perhaps matching TRBD1 (5 bases). V lost 2 bases, J lost 6 bases, and 8 bases lay in between. Germline loops: CDR1 MDHEN, CDR2 SYDVKM. The CDR3 has 13 amino acids. The CDR3 bases are TGTGCCAGCAGTTTAAGGGGCTCTCAGCCCCAGCATTTT. Amino acids: CASSLRGSQPQHF.

The chain combines TRBV7-2 with TRBJ2-1; 8 bases fit TRBD2. CDR1 and CDR2 from the germline V gene are SGHTA and FQGNSA. There are 15 residues in the CDR3. After removal of 1 base from V and 10 bases from J, the junction contained 9 bases not matched to a gene. The CDR3 sequence is CASSLDSGMWSEQFF. Written as DNA, the CDR3 is TGTGCCAGCAGCTTAGATAGCGGGATGTGGAGCGAGCAGTTCTTC. Combining the CDR3 with reference TRBV7-2 and TRBJ2-1 gives the whole variable domain GAGVSQSPSNKVTEKGKDVELRCDPISGHTALYWYRQSLGQGLEFLIYFQGNSAPDKSGLPSDRFSAERTGGSVSTLTIQRTQQEDSAVYLCASSLDSGMWSEQFFGPGTRLTVL.

This clone has a handful of counts. V is TRBV25-1 and J is TRBJ2-1; 8 nucleotides match TRBD2. Germline-derived CDR1 and CDR2 are MGHDK and SYGVNS. V was pared by 1 base and J by 0 bases, with 8 bases of the junction left unmatched. The CDR3 length is 18 residues. The CDR3 protein is CASSESGGRPHSYNEQFF. In DNA form, the CDR3 reads TGTGCCAGCAGTGAATCGGGCGGGAGGCCTCACTCCTACAATGAGCAGTTCTTC.

With regard to this clone: The sample holds other DNA sequences that translate to the same CDR3. The CDR3 protein is CASSPLEASYEQFF. In DNA form, the CDR3 reads TGTGCCAGCAGTCCGCTTGAGGCGTCATATGAGCAGTTCTTC. The chain employs TRBV14 and TRBJ2-1; unclear D gene. The CDR3 is made up of 14 amino acids. V was pared by 6 bases and J by 8 bases, with 17 bases between. Per the germline V gene, CDR1 is SGHDN and CDR2 is FVKESK.

The CDR3 loop reads CASSVVPGHSGAFF. CDR3 sequence (DNA): TGTGCCAGCAGCGTAGTACCAGGCCACTCGGGGGCTTTCTTT. The chain recombines TRBV9 with TRBJ1-1; D unresolved. The length of the CDR3 is 14 residues. V gave up 0 bases and J gave up 11 bases, with 17 bases separating them. CDR1 and CDR2 (germline): SGDLS, YYNGEE.

The rearrangement joins TRBV9 to TRBJ2-2, with TRBD2 as a possible D gene (5 bases). Per germline, CDR1 SGDLS and CDR2 YYNGEE. V was shortened by 0 bases and J by 1 base, with 13 bases between the two germline ends. This CDR3 spans 17 amino acids. CDR3 DNA sequence: TGTGCCAGCAGCGTAGCTCGGCGGGCTCTGAACACCGGGGAGCTGTTTTTT. Translated: CASSVARRALNTGELFF.

The chain uses TRBV10-2 and TRBJ2-7, with D perhaps matching TRBD2 (7 bases). The V end was cut by 9 bases, the J end by 7 bases, with 25 bases between. Per germline, CDR1 WSHSY and CDR2 SAAADI. The CDR3 covers 15 residues. The CDR3 loop reads CASRLGGGAFMEQYF. The CDR3 region has the DNA TGCGCCAGTCGCCTAGGCGGGGGCGCTTTTATGGAGCAGTACTTC.

The gene calls are TRBV18 and TRBJ2-1; 10 bases are a match to TRBD1. The CDR3 contains 15 residues. Germline V gene lookup returns CDR1 KGHSH and CDR2 LQKENI. After removal of 5 bases from V and 7 bases from J, the junction contained 8 bases not matched to a gene. CDR3 bases: TGTGCCAGCTCAGCCGGGACAGGGGCGAAGAATGAGCAGTTCTTC. This sequence encodes CASSAGTGAKNEQFF.

This clone appeared a few times. The chain employs TRBV5-1 and TRBJ2-6; D is uncertain. Germline values: CDR1 SGHRS, CDR2 YFSETQ. V was pared by 2 bases and J by 0 bases, with 3 bases between. This CDR3 is built from 14 residues. The chain's CDR3 is CASSFNSGANVLTF. Here the CDR3 DNA reads TGCGCCAGCAGCTTCAACTCTGGGGCCAACGTCCTGACTTTC.